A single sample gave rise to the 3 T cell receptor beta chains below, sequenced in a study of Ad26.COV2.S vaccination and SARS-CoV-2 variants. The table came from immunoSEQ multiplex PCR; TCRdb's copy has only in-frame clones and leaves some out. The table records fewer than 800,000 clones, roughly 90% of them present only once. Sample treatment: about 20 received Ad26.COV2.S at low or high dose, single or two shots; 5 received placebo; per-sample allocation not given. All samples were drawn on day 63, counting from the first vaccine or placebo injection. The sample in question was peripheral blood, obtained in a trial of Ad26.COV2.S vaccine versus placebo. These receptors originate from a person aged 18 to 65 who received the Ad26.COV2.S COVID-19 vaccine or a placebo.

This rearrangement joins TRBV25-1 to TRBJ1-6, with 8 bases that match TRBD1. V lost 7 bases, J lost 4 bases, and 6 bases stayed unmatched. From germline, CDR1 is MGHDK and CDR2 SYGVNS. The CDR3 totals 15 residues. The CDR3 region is CASTPGDRYNSPLHF. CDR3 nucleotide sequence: TGTGCCAGCACCCCTGGGGACAGGTATAATTCACCCCTCCACTTT.

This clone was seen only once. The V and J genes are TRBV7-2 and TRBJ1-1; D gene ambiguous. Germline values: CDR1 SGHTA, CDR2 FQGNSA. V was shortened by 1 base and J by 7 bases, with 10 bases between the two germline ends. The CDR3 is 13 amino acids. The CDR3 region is CASSLDRQVEAFF. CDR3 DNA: TGTGCCAGCAGCTTAGATCGGCAGGTTGAAGCTTTCTTT.

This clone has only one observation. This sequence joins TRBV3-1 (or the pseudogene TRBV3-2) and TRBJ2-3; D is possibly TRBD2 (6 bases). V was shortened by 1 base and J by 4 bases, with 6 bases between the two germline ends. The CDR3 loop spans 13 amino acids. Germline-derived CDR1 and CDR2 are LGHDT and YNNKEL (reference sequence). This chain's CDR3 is CASSQGGADTQYF. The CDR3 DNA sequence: TGTGCCAGCAGCCAAGGGGGGGCAGATACGCAGTATTTT.